A selection of T cell receptor beta chains follows, all from one sample in a study of blood T cell repertoires in COVID-19. The protocol was immunoSEQ multiplex PCR, while the TCRdb copy is restricted to in-frame clones and leaves out a portion. The table records under 200,000 clones, 81% of them present only once. Material: PBMCs or T cells enriched from blood (not recorded which). The origin of the receptors is a woman between 40 and 50 years old with acute COVID-19. Both conserved end residues are part of each CDR3. A D gene is named only where the DNA matches it firmly. For some rows the clone size is stated as once, few or many, or as a class when expanded; others skip it.

clone_size | j_call | v_call | d_call | cdr3_aa | cdr3_nt
. | TRBJ1-6 | TRBV7-9 | . | CASSQEVSPLHF | TGTGCCAGCAGCCAAGAGGTTTCACCCCTCCACTTT
many | TRBJ2-2 | TRBV24-1 | . | CATSDSASAFTGELFF | TGTGCCACCAGTGATTCGGCTAGCGCCTTCACCGGGGAGCTGTTTTTT
once | TRBJ2-7 | TRBV13 | TRBD2 | CASSSTTSGRRTYEQYF | TGTGCCAGCAGCTCCACGACTAGCGGGAGGAGAACCTACGAGCAGTACTTC
. | TRBJ1-5 | TRBV4-1 | TRBD1 | CASSLGQGEGSDQPQHF | TGCGCCAGCAGCCTGGGACAGGGAGAGGGTAGCGATCAGCCCCAGCATTTT
. | TRBJ1-1 | TRBV18 | TRBD1 | CASSPIRTGRDTEAFF | TGTGCCAGCTCACCTATCCGGACAGGAAGGGACACTGAAGCTTTCTTT
. | TRBJ1-6 | TRBV7-9 | . | CASSLETRNSPLHF | TGTGCCAGCAGCTTAGAGACAAGGAATTCACCCCTCCACTTT
. | TRBJ1-1 | TRBV4-1 | . | CASRAPGSTEAFF | TGCGCCAGCCGGGCCCCCGGGAGCACTGAAGCTTTCTTT
. | TRBJ2-7 | TRBV5-1 | TRBD2 | CASSLEGVPGLAYEQYF | TGCGCCAGCAGCTTGGAGGGGGTCCCGGGACTAGCCTACGAGCAGTACTTC
. | TRBJ2-1 | TRBV10-3 | . | CAIRTNAAPDEQFF | TGTGCCATCAGGACAAATGCAGCACCCGACGAGCAGTTCTTC
. | TRBJ1-2 | TRBV5-1 | TRBD1 | CASSSGQGYGYTF | TGCGCCAGCAGCTCCGGACAGGGCTACGGCTACACCTTC
. | TRBJ2-1 | TRBV7-8 | TRBD2 | CASSLSPPSGSNDEQFF | TGTGCCAGCAGTCTCTCCCCACCTAGCGGGAGTAACGATGAGCAGTTCTTC
. | TRBJ1-4 | TRBV29-1 | . | CSVSVSYEKLFF | TGCAGCGTGAGTGTTTCGTATGAAAAACTGTTTTTT
. | TRBJ1-2 | TRBV5-8 | . | CASTRGGPSESYTF | TGTGCCAGCACACGGGGTGGGCCCTCCGAAAGCTACACCTTC
. | TRBJ2-5 | TRBV5-1 | . | CASSLAGRGQETQYF | TGCGCCAGCAGCTTGGCCGGCAGGGGACAAGAGACCCAGTACTTC
. | TRBJ2-5 | TRBV7-6 | TRBD2 | CASSLVGLAAPQETQYF | TGTGCCAGCAGCTTAGTCGGACTAGCGGCACCCCAAGAGACCCAGTACTTC
. | TRBJ2-3 | TRBV10-3 | TRBD1 | CAISPGGQGGKRNTQYF | TGTGCCATCAGCCCAGGGGGACAGGGCGGGAAAAGAAATACGCAGTATTTT
. | TRBJ1-1 | TRBV7-9 | TRBD1 | CASSFPPGQGDTEAFF | TGTGCCAGCAGCTTTCCCCCGGGACAGGGTGACACTGAAGCTTTCTTT
. | TRBJ2-1 | TRBV11-1 | . | CASSLTSGSSYNEQFF | TGTGCCAGCAGCTTAACTTCCGGGAGCTCCTACAATGAGCAGTTCTTC
. | TRBJ2-6 | TRBV7-9 | . | CATARGEISGANVLTF | TGTGCCACCGCCAGGGGGGAGATCTCTGGGGCCAACGTCCTGACTTTC
once | TRBJ1-3 | TRBV5-1 | . | CASSPVGQSGNTIYF | TGCGCCAGCAGCCCGGTGGGGCAGTCTGGAAACACCATATATTTT
once | TRBJ1-1 | TRBV7-2 | TRBD1 | CASSKGQKFTEAFF | TGTGCCAGCAGCAAGGGACAGAAGTTCACTGAAGCTTTCTTT
once | TRBJ1-5 | TRBV12-5 | . | CASGGSGGNQPQHF | TGTGCTAGTGGGGGCTCAGGGGGCAATCAGCCCCAGCATTTT
. | TRBJ1-5 | TRBV2 | TRBD1 | CASSRGQGRNQPQHF | TGTGCCAGCAGCCGCGGACAGGGTAGAAATCAGCCCCAGCATTTT
once | TRBJ1-3 | TRBV3-1/TRBV3-2 | . | CASSQDYFVGAGGNTIYF | TGTGCCAGCAGCCAAGATTATTTCGTAGGGGCAGGTGGAAACACCATATATTTT
. | TRBJ1-2 | TRBV3-1/TRBV3-2 | . | CASSYSEGNYGYTF | TGTGCCAGCAGCTACTCGGAGGGTAACTATGGCTACACCTTC
. | TRBJ2-3 | TRBV6-5 | . | CASSSFYTDTQYF | TGTGCCAGCAGTTCTTTCTACACAGATACGCAGTATTTT
once | TRBJ2-1 | TRBV4-1 | TRBD2 | CASSAPTREGGDEQFF | TGCGCCAGCAGCGCCCCGACTCGGGAGGGGGGGGATGAGCAGTTCTTC
. | TRBJ1-5 | TRBV19 | . | CASRKNLGQPNQPQHF | TGTGCCAGTAGGAAAAATCTGGGCCAGCCCAATCAGCCCCAGCATTTT
many | TRBJ2-1 | TRBV19 | . | CASSKRQGNLRDNEQFF | TGTGCCAGTAGTAAACGGCAGGGGAATCTGCGCGACAATGAGCAGTTCTTC
. | TRBJ2-3 | TRBV7-8 | TRBD1 | CASSLDRGHTDTQYF | TGTGCCAGCAGCTTAGACAGGGGCCACACAGATACGCAGTATTTT
. | TRBJ2-5 | TRBV14 | TRBD1 | CASSQDLLLPYHRGETQYF | TGTGCCAGCAGCCAAGATCTTCTTCTTCCATACCACAGGGGAGAGACCCAGTACTTC
. | TRBJ2-4 | TRBV19 | TRBD2 | CASSIDILLAGGKGLAKNIQYF | TGTGCCAGTAGTATAGACATCCTTCTAGCGGGAGGAAAAGGATTAGCCAAAAACATTCAGTACTTC
. | TRBJ2-1 | TRBV18 | . | CASSPAGTWNEQFF | TGTGCCAGCTCACCCGCGGGTACTTGGAATGAGCAGTTCTTC
. | TRBJ2-3 | TRBV2 | TRBD2 | CASSGVWVAGVPDTQYF | TGTGCCAGCAGTGGCGTTTGGGTAGCGGGAGTTCCCGATACGCAGTATTTT
. | TRBJ2-1 | TRBV25-1 | . | CASSEFVRDNEQFF | TGTGCCAGCAGTGAATTCGTAAGAGACAATGAGCAGTTCTTC
. | TRBJ2-7 | TRBV28 | TRBD2 | CASSLLREGQYEQYF | TGTGCCAGCAGTTTACTGCGGGAGGGCCAATACGAGCAGTACTTC
. | TRBJ1-5 | TRBV21-1 | . | CASGPKGLSDQPQHF | TGTGCCAGCGGACCGAAAGGACTTAGCGATCAGCCCCAGCATTTT
. | TRBJ1-3 | TRBV3-1/TRBV3-2 | . | CASSQVSGNTIYF | TGTGCCAGCAGCCAAGTTTCAGGAAACACCATATATTTT
. | TRBJ1-1 | TRBV19 | . | CASSIRQTYTEAFF | TGTGCCAGTAGTATCAGACAGACTTACACTGAAGCTTTCTTT
. | TRBJ2-2 | TRBV9 | . | CASSVDSFYTGELFF | TGTGCCAGCAGCGTAGACTCCTTTTACACCGGGGAGCTGTTTTTT
. | TRBJ2-1 | TRBV20-1 | TRBD2 | CSASGTSWTSGLNEQFF | TGCAGTGCTAGTGGAACATCTTGGACTAGCGGATTAAATGAGCAGTTCTTC
. | TRBJ2-1 | TRBV6-5 | . | CASRDGAGTYNEQFF | TGTGCCAGCAGGGACGGAGCGGGTACCTACAATGAGCAGTTCTTC